The rows below give T cell receptor beta chains drawn from one sample of a study of blood T cell repertoires in COVID-19. The data were produced by immunoSEQ multiplex PCR, yet TCRdb's version contains in-frame clones alone and is incomplete. The table lists about 250,000 clones, 83% of them singletons. The sample taken for sequencing was PBMCs or T cells enriched from blood (not recorded which). The origin of the receptors is a woman in her thirties or forties who had been exposed to COVID-19. Both conserved end residues are part of each CDR3. Each record gives: J gene, clone size, D gene, V gene, CDR3 DNA, CDR3 protein. The D gene is left open where the match is weak. Clone size is given for some rows only: seen once, a few or many times, or a class if the clone is expanded.

>TRBJ2-7|-|TRBD1|TRBV28
TGTGCCAGCAGTCGTATGGACAGGGCCTACGAGCAGTACTTC
CASSRMDRAYEQYF
>TRBJ1-6|-|-|TRBV7-8
TGTGCCAGCAGCAACCACCCAGAGGAGTATTCACCCCTCCACTTT
CASSNHPEEYSPLHF
>TRBJ1-1|once|-|TRBV30
TGTGCCTACGTTCGTCCCGAGTACAACACTGAAGCTTTCTTT
CAYVRPEYNTEAFF
>TRBJ2-2|-|TRBD1|TRBV2
TGTGCCAGTTCGCCTAATACAGGGGTTGGCGGGGAGCTGTTTTTT
CASSPNTGVGGELFF
>TRBJ1-5|-|-|TRBV11-2
TGTGCCAGCAGCCCAGGGGCAGAAAGCAATCAGCCCCAGCATTTT
CASSPGAESNQPQHF
>TRBJ2-1|few|TRBD2|TRBV9
TGTGCCAGCAGCCCCCTGGGGGCTAGCGGGGGATACACCTACAATGAGCAGTTCTTC
CASSPLGASGGYTYNEQFF
>TRBJ2-2|-|TRBD2|TRBV5-4
TGTGCCAGCAGCGGAGGACTAGCGGGGGGCTTGAACACCGGGGAGCTGTTTTTT
CASSGGLAGGLNTGELFF
>TRBJ2-7|-|-|TRBV6-1
TGTGCCAGCAGTGATAGACAGCAGCTCCCATCCTACGAGCAGTACTTC
CASSDRQQLPSYEQYF
>TRBJ2-3|-|-|TRBV4-3
TGCGCCAGCAGCCAAGACAAGCGGCTCACAGATACGCAGTATTTT
CASSQDKRLTDTQYF
>TRBJ1-3|-|-|TRBV7-9
TGTGCCAGCAGCCTTTCGTCGTCAAACACCATATATTTT
CASSLSSSNTIYF
>TRBJ2-2|-|-|TRBV28
TGTGCCAGCAGTTCCTCAGGTTTCACGAACACCGGGGAGCTGTTTTTT
CASSSSGFTNTGELFF
>TRBJ2-6|-|-|TRBV2
TGTGCCAGCAATTCGGTAGGGGCCAACGTCCTGACTTTC
CASNSVGANVLTF
>TRBJ1-5|once|TRBD1|TRBV23-1
TGCGCCAGCAGTCAATCGCCCAGGGGGCAGAGCAATCAGCCCCAGCATTTT
CASSQSPRGQSNQPQHF
>TRBJ1-2|-|TRBD1|TRBV28
TGTGCCAGCAGTTTCGGTACCAGGGGGACTAACTATGGCTACACCTTC
CASSFGTRGTNYGYTF
>TRBJ1-4|-|-|TRBV10-1
TGCGCCAGCAGTGACGGACGGGAGAATGAAAAACTGTTTTTT
CASSDGRENEKLFF
>TRBJ2-7|-|TRBD1|TRBV3-1/TRBV3-2
TGTGCCAGCAAAATGCGGGACAGGGCCCCCGAGCAGTACTTC
CASKMRDRAPEQYF
>TRBJ2-5|-|TRBD2|TRBV4-1
TGCGCCAGCAGCCAAGACACTAGCGGGGGGCAAGAGACCCAGTACTTC
CASSQDTSGGQETQYF
>TRBJ2-3|-|-|TRBV10-2
TGCGCCACCACACCGGGGAGCACAGATACGCAGTATTTT
CATTPGSTDTQYF
>TRBJ2-1|-|TRBD1|TRBV7-2
TGTGCCAGCAGCTTAGTCGGGACAGGGACGGGGAATGAGCAGTTCTTC
CASSLVGTGTGNEQFF
>TRBJ1-2|-|-|TRBV19
TGTGCCAGTAGCACAGGTTCTAACTATGGCTACACCTTC
CASSTGSNYGYTF
>TRBJ1-1|-|TRBD1|TRBV7-9
TGTGCCAGCAGCGCTTGGCCGGGACAGGGGAACACTGAAGCTTTCTTT
CASSAWPGQGNTEAFF
>TRBJ1-2|-|-|TRBV2
TGTGCCAGCAGTCATGCCATGACAGCCAACTATGGCTACACCTTC
CASSHAMTANYGYTF
>TRBJ2-7|-|-|TRBV5-1
TGCGCCAGCAGCTTGGAACGGTCGTCTCGCTACGAGCAGTACTTC
CASSLERSSRYEQYF
>TRBJ2-2|-|-|TRBV11-2
TGTGCCAGCAGCTTACAGGGTGGGACCGGGGAGCTGTTTTTT
CASSLQGGTGELFF
>TRBJ1-1|-|TRBD1|TRBV7-3
TGTGCCAGCAGTCGAACAGGGGGACCCACTGAAGCTTTCTTT
CASSRTGGPTEAFF
>TRBJ2-7|once|TRBD2|TRBV7-2
TGTGCCAGCAGCTTAGTGGTTAGCGGGGGTGCATGGGGCGAGCAGTACTTC
CASSLVVSGGAWGEQYF
>TRBJ1-5|-|TRBD1|TRBV4-3
TGCGCCAGCTCCCCTTCGACAGGGTACAATCAGCCCCAGCATTTT
CASSPSTGYNQPQHF
>TRBJ1-1|-|TRBD1|TRBV10-3
TGTGCCATCAGTGCTTGGGAAGGGGGCAGCACTGAAGCTTTCTTT
CAISAWEGGSTEAFF
>TRBJ2-1|-|TRBD2|TRBV5-4
TGTGCCAGCAGCCGATCGTTACAACCGGGACTAGGGGCCTACAATGAGCAGTTCTTC
CASSRSLQPGLGAYNEQFF
>TRBJ1-2|-|TRBD1|TRBV5-5
TGTGCCACCACCTCAGGGGGCGGCTATGGCTACACCTTC
CATTSGGGYGYTF
>TRBJ2-2|once|-|TRBV5-4
TGTGCCAGCAGCCCGGTAACTAGCTCTGACACCGGGGAGCTGTTTTTT
CASSPVTSSDTGELFF
>TRBJ1-4|-|-|TRBV3-1/TRBV3-2
TGTGCCAGCAGCCAGGGTCCGGACAGAAATGAAAAACTGTTTTTT
CASSQGPDRNEKLFF
>TRBJ1-2|-|TRBD1|TRBV7-8
TGTGCCAGCAGCTGGTCCGGGCAGGGGGCTACTGGCTACACCTTC
CASSWSGQGATGYTF
>TRBJ2-1|few|TRBD2|TRBV9
TGTGCCAGCAGCGTAGAACGGGGGGACTTCCCGCGCGATGAGCAGTTCTTC
CASSVERGDFPRDEQFF
>TRBJ2-7|few|TRBD1|TRBV5-1
TGCGCCAGCAGCATGGACAGGGGGGACCGTGAGCAGTACTTC
CASSMDRGDREQYF
>TRBJ2-1|-|TRBD2|TRBV12-5
TGTGCTAGTGGTTTGCCCGGGGAGGGGTTCTACAATGAGCAGTTCTTC
CASGLPGEGFYNEQFF
>TRBJ2-1|-|TRBD1|TRBV11-3
TGTGCCAGCAGCTTAGCACGGGACAGGGGTAATGAGCAGTTCTTC
CASSLARDRGNEQFF
>TRBJ2-1|-|TRBD2|TRBV13
TGTGCCAGCAGCCCCGGGCTAGCGGGGCCGAGCTCCTACAATGAGCAGTTCTTC
CASSPGLAGPSSYNEQFF
>TRBJ1-1|-|-|TRBV6-5
TGTGCCAGCAGTTACTCGATAGGGGGCACTGAAGCTTTCTTT
CASSYSIGGTEAFF
>TRBJ1-5|-|-|TRBV27
TGTGCCAGCAGTTTATCGTCAGTCCTCCAGCCCCAGCATTTT
CASSLSSVLQPQHF
>TRBJ2-1|-|-|TRBV5-6
TGTGCCAGCAGCCAGGGACAAACTTACTACAATGAGCAGTTCTTC
CASSQGQTYYNEQFF
>TRBJ2-2|many|-|TRBV2
TGTGCCAGCAATGGGGGAGGAAACACCGGGGAGCTGTTTTTT
CASNGGGNTGELFF
>TRBJ1-5|-|-|TRBV4-1
TGCGCCAGCAGCCAAGAGGTAGGAGGCAATCAGCCCCAGCATTTT
CASSQEVGGNQPQHF
>TRBJ2-1|-|-|TRBV11-3
TGTGCCAGCAGCTTAGTCGTCAACAGCGGCGTATACAATGAGCAGTTCTTC
CASSLVVNSGVYNEQFF
>TRBJ1-1|once|-|TRBV28
TGTGCCAGCAGCCTTGGGGGGGTACCGCGCATGAACACTGAAGCTTTCTTT
CASSLGGVPRMNTEAFF
>TRBJ2-5|once|-|TRBV21-1
TGTGCCAGCAGCTACAGGGTGAAAGAGACCCAGTACTTC
CASSYRVKETQYF
>TRBJ1-1|-|-|TRBV19
TGTGCCAGTAGCGCGTTTATGAACACTGAAGCTTTCTTT
CASSAFMNTEAFF